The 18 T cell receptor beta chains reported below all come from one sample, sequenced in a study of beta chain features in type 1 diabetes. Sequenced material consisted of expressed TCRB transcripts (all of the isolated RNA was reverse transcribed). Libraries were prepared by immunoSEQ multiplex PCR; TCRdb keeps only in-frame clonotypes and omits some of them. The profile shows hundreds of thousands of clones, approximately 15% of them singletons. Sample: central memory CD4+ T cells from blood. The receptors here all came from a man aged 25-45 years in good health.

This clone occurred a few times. As DNA, the CDR3 is TGTGCCTGGGGACAGGCTAACTATGGCTACACCTTC. This sequence encodes CAWGQANYGYTF. V is TRBV30 and J is TRBJ1-2; 7 bases are a match to TRBD1. The junction had 0 bases not matched to a gene; V was cut back by 5 bases and J by 0 bases. The CDR3 is 12 residues long. CDR1 and CDR2 (germline): GTSNPN, SVGIG (reference sequence).

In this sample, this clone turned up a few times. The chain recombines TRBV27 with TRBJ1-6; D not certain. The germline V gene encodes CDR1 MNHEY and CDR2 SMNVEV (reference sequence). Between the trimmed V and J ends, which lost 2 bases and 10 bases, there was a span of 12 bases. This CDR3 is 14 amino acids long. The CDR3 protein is CASSLRRTKSPLHF. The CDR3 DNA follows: TGTGCCAGCAGTTTACGGCGGACTAAGTCACCCCTCCACTTT.

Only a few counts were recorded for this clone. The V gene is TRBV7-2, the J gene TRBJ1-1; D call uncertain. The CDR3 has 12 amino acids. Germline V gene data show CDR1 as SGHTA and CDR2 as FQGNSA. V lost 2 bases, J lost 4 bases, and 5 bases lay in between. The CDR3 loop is CASSLMVTEAFF. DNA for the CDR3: TGTGCCAGCAGCTTAATGGTCACTGAAGCTTTCTTT.

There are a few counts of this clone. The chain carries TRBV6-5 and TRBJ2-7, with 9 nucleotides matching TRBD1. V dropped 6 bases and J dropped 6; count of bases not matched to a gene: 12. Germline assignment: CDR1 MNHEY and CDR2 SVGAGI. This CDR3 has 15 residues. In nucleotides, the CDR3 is TGTGCCAGCAGACCAACGACAGGGGGTAGGAGCGAGCAGTACGTC. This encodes CASRPTTGGRSEQYV.

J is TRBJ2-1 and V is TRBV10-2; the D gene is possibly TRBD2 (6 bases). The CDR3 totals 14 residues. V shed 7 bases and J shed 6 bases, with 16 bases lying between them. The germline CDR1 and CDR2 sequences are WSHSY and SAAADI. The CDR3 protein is CASTRERRANEQFF. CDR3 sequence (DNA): TGCGCCAGCACTCGGGAGAGGAGGGCCAATGAGCAGTTCTTC.

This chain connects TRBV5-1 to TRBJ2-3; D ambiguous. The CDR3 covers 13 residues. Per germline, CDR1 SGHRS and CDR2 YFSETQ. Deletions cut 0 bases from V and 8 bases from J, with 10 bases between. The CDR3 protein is CASSLAWSGTQYF. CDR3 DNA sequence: TGCGCCAGCAGCTTGGCCTGGAGTGGTACGCAGTATTTT.

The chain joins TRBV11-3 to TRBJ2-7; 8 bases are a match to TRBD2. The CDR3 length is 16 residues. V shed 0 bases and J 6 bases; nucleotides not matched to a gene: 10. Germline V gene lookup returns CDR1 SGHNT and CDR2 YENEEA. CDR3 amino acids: CASSLEGSGRGSEQYV. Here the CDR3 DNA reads TGTGCCAGCAGCTTAGAAGGGAGCGGGAGAGGGAGCGAGCAGTACGTC.

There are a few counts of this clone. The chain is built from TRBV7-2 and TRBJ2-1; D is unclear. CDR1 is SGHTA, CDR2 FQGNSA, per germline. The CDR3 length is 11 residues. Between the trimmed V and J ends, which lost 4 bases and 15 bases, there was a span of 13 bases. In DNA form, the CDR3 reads TGTGCCAGCAGCTCCTCGGATCGTCGGTTCTTC. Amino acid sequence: CASSSSDRRFF.

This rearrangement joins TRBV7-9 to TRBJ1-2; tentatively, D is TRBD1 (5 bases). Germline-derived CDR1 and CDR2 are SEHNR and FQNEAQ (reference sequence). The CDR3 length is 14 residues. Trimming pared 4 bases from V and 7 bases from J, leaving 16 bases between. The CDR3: CASSWGRSPGGYTF. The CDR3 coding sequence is TGTGCCAGCAGCTGGGGACGGAGCCCTGGTGGCTACACCTTC.

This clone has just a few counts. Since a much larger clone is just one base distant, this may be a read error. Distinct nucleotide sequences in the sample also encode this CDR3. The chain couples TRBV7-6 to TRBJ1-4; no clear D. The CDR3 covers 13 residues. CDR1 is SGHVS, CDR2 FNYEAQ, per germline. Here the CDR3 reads CASSQGPKEKLFF. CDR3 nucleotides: TGCGCCAGCAGCCAAGGCCCTAAGGAAAAACTGTTTTTT.

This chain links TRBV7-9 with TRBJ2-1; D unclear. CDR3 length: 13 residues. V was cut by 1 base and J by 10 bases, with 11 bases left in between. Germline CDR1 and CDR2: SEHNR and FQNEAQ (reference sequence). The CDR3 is CASSLGARPEQFF. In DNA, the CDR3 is TGTGCCAGCAGCTTAGGGGCCCGGCCCGAGCAGTTCTTC.

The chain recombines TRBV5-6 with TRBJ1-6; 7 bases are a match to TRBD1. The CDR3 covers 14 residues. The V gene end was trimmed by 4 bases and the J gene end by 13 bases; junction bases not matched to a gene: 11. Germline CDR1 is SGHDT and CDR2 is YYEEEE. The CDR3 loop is CASSPHDRVSPLHF. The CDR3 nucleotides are TGTGCCAGCAGCCCCCACGACAGGGTGAGTCCCCTCCACTTT.

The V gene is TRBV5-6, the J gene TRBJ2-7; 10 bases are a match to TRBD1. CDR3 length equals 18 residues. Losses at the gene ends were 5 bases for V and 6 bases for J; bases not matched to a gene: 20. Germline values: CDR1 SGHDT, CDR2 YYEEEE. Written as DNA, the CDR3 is TGTGCCAGCAGATTTTCCGGGACAGGGGACCCGACCGGGGTCGAGCAGTACGTC. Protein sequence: CASRFSGTGDPTGVEQYV.

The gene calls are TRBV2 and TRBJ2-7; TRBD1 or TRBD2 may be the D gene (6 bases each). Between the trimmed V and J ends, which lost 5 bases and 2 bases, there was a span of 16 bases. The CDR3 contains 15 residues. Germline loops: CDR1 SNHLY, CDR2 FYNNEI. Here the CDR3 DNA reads TGTGCCAGCAGTTACCGGGGGCAGGGAACCTACGAGCAGTACTTC. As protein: CASSYRGQGTYEQYF.

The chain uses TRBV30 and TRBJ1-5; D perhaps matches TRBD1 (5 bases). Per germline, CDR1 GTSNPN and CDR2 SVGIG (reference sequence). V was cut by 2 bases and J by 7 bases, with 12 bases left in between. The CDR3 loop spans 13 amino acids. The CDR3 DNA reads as TGTGCCTGGAGTTATGGGGGGTCGCAGCCCCAGCATTTT. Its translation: CAWSYGGSQPQHF.

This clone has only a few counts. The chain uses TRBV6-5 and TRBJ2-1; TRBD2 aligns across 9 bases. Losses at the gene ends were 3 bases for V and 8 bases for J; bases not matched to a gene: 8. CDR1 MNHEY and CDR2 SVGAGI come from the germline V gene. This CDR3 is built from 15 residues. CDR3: CASSYLGGREHEQFF. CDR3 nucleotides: TGTGCCAGCAGTTATTTAGGCGGGAGGGAACATGAGCAGTTCTTC.

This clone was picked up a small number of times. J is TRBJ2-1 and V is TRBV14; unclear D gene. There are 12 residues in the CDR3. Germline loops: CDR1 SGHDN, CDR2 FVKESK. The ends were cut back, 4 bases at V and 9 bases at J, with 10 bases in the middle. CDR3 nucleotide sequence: TGTGCCAGCAGCCCGAGTTGGGGTGAGCAGTTCTTC. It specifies CASSPSWGEQFF.

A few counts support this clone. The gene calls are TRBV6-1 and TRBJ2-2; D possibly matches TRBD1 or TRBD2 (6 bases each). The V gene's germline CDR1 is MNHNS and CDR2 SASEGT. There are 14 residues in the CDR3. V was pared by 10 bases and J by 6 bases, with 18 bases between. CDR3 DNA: TGTGCCACATACAAAACAGGGAGGTCCGGGGAGCTGTTTTTT. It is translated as CATYKTGRSGELFF.